The next 5 T cell receptor beta chains were all read from a single sample in a study of cytomegalovirus exposure and HLA in healthy donors. Generated by immunoSEQ multiplex PCR, the TCRdb table keeps only in-frame clones and is missing some. The profile covers roughly 300,000 clones, with approximately 88% appearing a single time and about 0.85% taken by the ten largest. Sequenced sample: PBMCs. The receptors originated from a woman aged 18 to 35 in good health and CMV-seronegative.

This clone was picked up a small number of times. The chain couples TRBV7-3 to TRBJ2-5, with D tentatively TRBD2 (6 bases). The V gene lost 1 base and the J gene lost 5 bases, with 8 bases spanning the gap. This CDR3 is 13 amino acids long. Germline V gene lookup returns CDR1 SGHTA and CDR2 FQGTGA. CDR3 coding DNA: TGTGCCAGCAGCTTAAGCGGGATGGAGACCCAGTACTTC. Its translation: CASSLSGMETQYF.

J is TRBJ2-3 and V is TRBV29-1; 9 positions agree with TRBD1. Germline V gene lookup returns CDR1 SQVTM and CDR2 ANQGSEA. This CDR3 has 13 amino acids. Trimming removed 8 bases from V and 0 bases from J; junction bases left unmatched: 3. The CDR3 loop reads CSYRGPSTDTQYF. The CDR3 bases are TGCAGCTACAGGGGGCCCAGCACAGATACGCAGTATTTT.

The chain couples TRBV18 to TRBJ2-7; 11 nucleotides line up with TRBD2. CDR3 length equals 15 residues. V lost 6 bases to trimming and J lost 5 bases; unmatched junction nucleotides: 9. Germline V CDR1 and CDR2: KGHSH, LQKENI. The CDR3 reads CASSPIAGGEHEQYF. The CDR3 DNA reads as TGTGCCAGCTCGCCAATAGCGGGAGGGGAACACGAGCAGTACTTC.

The gene calls are TRBV2 and TRBJ2-7; TRBD1 is a possible D gene (5 bases). The CDR3 spans 14 residues. Trimming cost V 5 bases and J 0 bases, with 11 bases left between them. Germline assignment: CDR1 SNHLY and CDR2 FYNNEI. As DNA, the CDR3 is TGTGCCAGCAGTTCCGGACAAATCTCCTACGAGCAGTACTTC. Translation gives CASSSGQISYEQYF. The complete variable domain, with remaining parts taken from reference TRBV2 and TRBJ2-7, reads EPEVTQTPSHQVTQMGQEVILRCVPISNHLYFYWYRQILGQKVEFLVSFYNNEISEKSEIFDDQFSVERPDGSNFTLKIRSTKLEDSAMYFCASSSGQISYEQYFGPGTRLTVT.

The DNA for the CDR3 is TGTGCCAGCAGCTTACTTCACCAGGTGGGACAGGGCAATGAGCAGTTCTTC. It is translated as CASSLLHQVGQGNEQFF. The gene calls are TRBV7-8 and TRBJ2-1; TRBD1 matches 9 bases. Germline V gives CDR1 SGHVS, CDR2 FQNEAQ. After removal of 2 bases from V and 6 bases from J, the junction contained 11 bases not matched to a gene. CDR3 length equals 17 residues. The variable domain in full, completed from reference TRBV7-8 and TRBJ2-1, reads GAGVSQSPRYKVAKRGQDVALRCDPISGHVSLFWYQQALGQGPEFLTYFQNEAQLDKSGLPSDRFFAERPEGSVSTLKIQRTQQEDSAVYLCASSLLHQVGQGNEQFFGPGTRLTVL.